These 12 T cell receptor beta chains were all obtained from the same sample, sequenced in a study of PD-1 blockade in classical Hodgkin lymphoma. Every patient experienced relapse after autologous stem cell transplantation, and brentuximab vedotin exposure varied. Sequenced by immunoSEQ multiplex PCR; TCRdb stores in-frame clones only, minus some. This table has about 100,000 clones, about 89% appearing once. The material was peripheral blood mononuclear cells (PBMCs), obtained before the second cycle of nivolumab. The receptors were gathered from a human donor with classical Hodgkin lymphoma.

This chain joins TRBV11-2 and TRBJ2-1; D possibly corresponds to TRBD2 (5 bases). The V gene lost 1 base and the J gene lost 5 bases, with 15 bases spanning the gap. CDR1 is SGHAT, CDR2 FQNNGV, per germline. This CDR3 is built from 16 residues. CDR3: CASSLVRLGEDNEQFF. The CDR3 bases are TGTGCCAGCAGCTTAGTTCGGTTGGGAGAAGACAATGAGCAGTTCTTC.

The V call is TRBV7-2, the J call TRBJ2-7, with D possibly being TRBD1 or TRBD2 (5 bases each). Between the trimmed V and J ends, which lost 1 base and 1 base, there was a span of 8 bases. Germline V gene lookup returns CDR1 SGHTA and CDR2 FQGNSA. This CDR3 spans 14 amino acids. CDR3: CASSLGDGSYEQYF. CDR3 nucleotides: TGTGCCAGCAGCTTAGGGGACGGTTCCTACGAGCAGTACTTC.

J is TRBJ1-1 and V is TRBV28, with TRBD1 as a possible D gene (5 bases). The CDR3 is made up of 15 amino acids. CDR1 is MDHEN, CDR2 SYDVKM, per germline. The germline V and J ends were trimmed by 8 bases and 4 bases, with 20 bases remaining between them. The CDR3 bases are TGTGCCAGCCCAGCAGGGAAGAGGGCGAGCACTGAAGCTTTCTTT. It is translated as CASPAGKRASTEAFF.

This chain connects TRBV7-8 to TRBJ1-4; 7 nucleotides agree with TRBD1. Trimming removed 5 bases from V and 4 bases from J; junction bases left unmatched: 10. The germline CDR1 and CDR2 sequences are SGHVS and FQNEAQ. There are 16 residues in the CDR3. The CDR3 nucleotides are TGTGCCAGCAGCATCATGACAGGGCTTATTAATGAAAAACTGTTTTTT. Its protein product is CASSIMTGLINEKLFF.

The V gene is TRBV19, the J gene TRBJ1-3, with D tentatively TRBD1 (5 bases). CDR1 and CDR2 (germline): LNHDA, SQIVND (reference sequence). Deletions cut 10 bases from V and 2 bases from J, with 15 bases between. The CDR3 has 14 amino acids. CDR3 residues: CATSRGSAGNTIYF. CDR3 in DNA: TGTGCCACCTCACGGGGGAGCGCTGGAAACACCATATATTTT.

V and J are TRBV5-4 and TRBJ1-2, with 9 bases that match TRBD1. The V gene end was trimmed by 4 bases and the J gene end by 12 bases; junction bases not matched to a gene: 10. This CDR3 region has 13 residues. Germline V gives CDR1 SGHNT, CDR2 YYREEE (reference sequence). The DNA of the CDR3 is TGTGCCAGCAGCCCCTGGACAGGGGAATTCGACACCTTC. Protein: CASSPWTGEFDTF.

The CDR3 reads CASTLLEGDSYGYTF. CDR3 DNA: TGTGCCAGTACCTTACTCGAGGGGGATAGCTATGGCTACACCTTC. This rearrangement joins TRBV19 to TRBJ1-2, with D possibly matching TRBD1 (6 bases). Germline-derived CDR1 and CDR2 are LNHDA and SQIVND (reference sequence). V was pared by 7 bases and J by 4 bases, with 19 bases between. The CDR3 length is 15 residues.

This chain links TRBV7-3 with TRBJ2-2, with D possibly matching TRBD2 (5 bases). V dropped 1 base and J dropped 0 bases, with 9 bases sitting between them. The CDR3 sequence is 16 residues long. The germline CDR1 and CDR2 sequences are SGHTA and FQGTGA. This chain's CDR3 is CASSLIPGSNTGELFF. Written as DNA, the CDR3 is TGTGCCAGCAGCTTAATTCCGGGGTCGAACACCGGGGAGCTGTTTTTT.

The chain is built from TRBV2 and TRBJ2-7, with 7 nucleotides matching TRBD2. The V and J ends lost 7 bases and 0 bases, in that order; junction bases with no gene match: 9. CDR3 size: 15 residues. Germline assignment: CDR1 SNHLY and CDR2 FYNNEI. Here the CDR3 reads CASTKGGESSYEQYF. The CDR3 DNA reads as TGTGCCAGCACCAAGGGAGGGGAGAGCTCCTACGAGCAGTACTTC. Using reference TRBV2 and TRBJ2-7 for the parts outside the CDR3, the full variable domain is EPEVTQTPSHQVTQMGQEVILRCVPISNHLYFYWYRQILGQKVEFLVSFYNNEISEKSEIFDDQFSVERPDGSNFTLKIRSTKLEDSAMYFCASTKGGESSYEQYFGPGTRLTVT.

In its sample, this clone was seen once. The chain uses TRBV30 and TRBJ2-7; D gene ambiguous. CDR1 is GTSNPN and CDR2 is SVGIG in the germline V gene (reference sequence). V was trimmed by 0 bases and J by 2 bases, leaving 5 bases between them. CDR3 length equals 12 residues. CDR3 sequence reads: CAWSVRPYEQYF. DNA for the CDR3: TGTGCCTGGAGTGTACGACCCTACGAGCAGTACTTC. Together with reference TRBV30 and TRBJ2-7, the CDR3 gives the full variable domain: SQTIHQWPATLVQPVGSPLSLECTVEGTSNPNLYWYRQAAGRGLQLLFYSVGIGQISSEVPQNLSASRPQDRQFILSSKKLLLSDSGFYLCAWSVRPYEQYFGPGTRLTVT.

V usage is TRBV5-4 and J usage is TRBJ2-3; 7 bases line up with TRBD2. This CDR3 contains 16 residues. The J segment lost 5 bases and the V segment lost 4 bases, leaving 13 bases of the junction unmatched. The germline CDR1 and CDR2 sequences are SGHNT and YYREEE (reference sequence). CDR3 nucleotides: TGTGCCAGCAGCCCTGGGGGGGAGCGTTCTCAAGATACGCAGTATTTT. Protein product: CASSPGGERSQDTQYF. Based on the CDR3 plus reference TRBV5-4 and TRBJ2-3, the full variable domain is ETGVTQSPTHLIKTRGQQVTLRCSSQSGHNTVSWYQQALGQGPQFIFQYYREEENGRGNFPPRFSGLQFPNYSSELNVNALELDDSALYLCASSPGGERSQDTQYFGPGTRLTVL.

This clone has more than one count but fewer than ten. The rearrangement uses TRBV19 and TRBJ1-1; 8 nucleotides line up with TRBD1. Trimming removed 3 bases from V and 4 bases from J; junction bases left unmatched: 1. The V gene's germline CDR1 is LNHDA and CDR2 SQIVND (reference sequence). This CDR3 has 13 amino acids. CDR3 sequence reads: CASSIQGATEAFF. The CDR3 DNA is TGTGCCAGTAGTATCCAGGGGGCCACTGAAGCTTTCTTT.